Below, 12 T cell receptor beta chains from the same sample are listed, as sequenced in a study of patients and donors after allogeneic stem cell transplantation (dated by TCRdb to 2018 to 2021). The library came from RT-PCR. TCRdb shows the sequencer as NextSeq 550. The raw public data were reprocessed by TCRdb itself: fastp quality trimming at Q25, MiXCR clonotype calling, in-frame beta chains only. Entries are consolidated by CDR3 protein sequence, retaining the most common genes and DNA. This sample has 900,000 to 1,000,000 distinct CDR3 sequences in its table, and more than 15% of those were observed once. The ten largest clones add up to about 6% of the sample. The sample taken for sequencing was blood, either unsorted or a sorted T cell fraction (not recorded which). The receptors were gathered from a human donor who was either an allogeneic HSCT recipient or a stem cell or donor lymphocyte infusion donor (not recorded which). It is not recorded whose cells these are; they may come from a transplant donor.

This chain links TRBV12-3 or TRBV12-4 with TRBJ2-6, with D perhaps TRBD1 (6 bases). Trimming cost V 6 bases and J 2 bases, with 11 bases left between them. The CDR3 extends over 15 amino acids. CDR3 sequence: CASSTRTAGANVLTF. In DNA, the CDR3 is TGTGCCAGCAGCACCCGGACAGCTGGGGCCAACGTCCTGACTTTC.

The CDR3 nucleotides read TGTGCCAGCAGCCCAGGGGGGTCACACCGCGAGCAGTACTTC. Amino acid sequence: CASSPGGSHREQYF. The chain links TRBV5-6 to TRBJ2-7; a possible D gene is TRBD1 (7 bases). CDR1 and CDR2 from the germline V gene are SGHDT and YYEEEE. With 4 bases removed from V and 6 bases from J, the gap between germline ends came to 17 bases. The CDR3 is 14 amino acids.

There are a few counts of this clonotype. The chain couples TRBV18 to TRBJ2-1, with 8 bases matching TRBD1. Germline trimming cut 0 bases from V and 9 bases from J; bases unmatched to any gene: 10. There are 16 residues in the CDR3. Germline V gene data show CDR1 as KGHSH and CDR2 as LQKENI. The CDR3 protein is CASSPPRDRIHSEQFF. The CDR3 DNA is TGTGCCAGCTCACCACCCCGGGACAGGATTCACTCTGAGCAGTTCTTC.

The V and J genes are TRBV4-1 and TRBJ2-4, with 10 bases lining up with TRBD2. The trim removed 0 bases at V and 1 base at J, leaving 9 bases unmatched. The length of the CDR3 is 19 residues. Germline V CDR1 and CDR2: MGHRA, YSYEKL. CDR3 sequence reads: CASSQERTSGFRAKNIQYF. The CDR3 coding sequence is TGCGCCAGCAGCCAAGAAAGGACTAGCGGCTTCAGGGCCAAAAACATTCAGTACTTC.

This clonotype appeared a few times. The rearrangement joins TRBV4-2 to TRBJ1-3, with D hard to call. This CDR3 is 16 amino acids long. Trimming cost V 1 base and J 2 bases, with 12 bases left between them. CDR1 is LGHNA, CDR2 YNFKEQ, per germline. The CDR3 sequence is CASSQGEKVPGNTIYF. The CDR3 DNA sequence: TGTGCCAGCAGCCAAGGCGAGAAGGTTCCTGGAAACACCATATATTTT.

As DNA, the CDR3 is TGCAGTGGTGAGACAGGGGGAATTTATACGCAGTATTTT. Translation: CSGETGGIYTQYF. The chain combines TRBV20-1 with TRBJ2-3; TRBD1 aligns across 9 bases. V lost 7 bases to trimming and J lost 7 bases; unmatched junction nucleotides: 9. The CDR3 spans 13 residues. The V gene's germline CDR1 is DFQATT and CDR2 SNEGSKA (reference sequence).

This clonotype was seen a handful of times. This chain connects TRBV24-1 to TRBJ1-5, with 9 nucleotides matching TRBD1. J lost 5 bases, V lost 8 bases, and 3 bases had no gene match. Germline V gene lookup returns CDR1 KGHDR and CDR2 SFDVKD. The CDR3 runs 13 residues. CDR3 sequence: CATKGQGDQPQHF. The CDR3 bases are TGTGCCACCAAGGGACAGGGTGATCAGCCCCAGCATTTT.

V gene TRBV12-3 or TRBV12-4 combines with J gene TRBJ2-5, with 8 bases that match TRBD1. V lost 4 bases to trimming and J lost 3 bases; unmatched junction nucleotides: 7. The CDR3 is 15 residues long. The CDR3 is CASSYWQGAEETQYF. Here the CDR3 DNA reads TGTGCCAGCAGTTATTGGCAGGGGGCCGAAGAGACCCAGTACTTC.

This clonotype was seen only a few times. This chain joins TRBV12-3 or TRBV12-4 and TRBJ1-3; a possible D gene is TRBD1 (5 bases). The CDR3 sequence is 18 residues long. V lost 4 bases, J lost 0 bases, and 19 bases lay in between. The CDR3 loop reads CASSSRWGRVSSGNTIYF. The CDR3 DNA sequence: TGTGCCAGCAGTTCGCGTTGGGGGAGGGTTAGCTCTGGAAACACCATATATTTT.

This clonotype was detected many times. The rearrangement joins TRBV5-6 to TRBJ2-7; D unresolved. Germline V gene lookup returns CDR1 SGHDT and CDR2 YYEEEE. Trimming took 1 base from V and 6 from J, leaving 8 bases between them. The CDR3 is 12 amino acids. The CDR3, as DNA: TGTGCCAGCAGCTTGATCAGGAGCGAGCAGTACTTC. It codes for CASSLIRSEQYF.

The gene calls are TRBV5-1 and TRBJ1-1; TRBD1 aligns across 8 bases. CDR3 length equals 19 residues. CDR1 SGHRS and CDR2 YFSETQ come from the germline V gene. The V segment lost 4 bases and the J segment 0 bases; nucleotides outside the gene matches: 17. The CDR3 protein is CASSGSNRGTLPMNTEAFF. The CDR3 DNA sequence: TGCGCCAGCAGCGGAAGCAACAGGGGGACCTTACCTATGAACACTGAAGCTTTCTTT.

The J gene is TRBJ2-7, the V gene TRBV2; 10 bases are a match to TRBD2. This CDR3 spans 14 amino acids. CDR1 SNHLY and CDR2 FYNNEI come from the germline V gene. The J segment lost 3 bases and the V segment lost 5 bases, leaving 4 bases of the junction unmatched. DNA of the CDR3: TGTGCCAGCAGTTCGGCTAGCGGGAGCTACGAGCAGTACTTC. This gives the protein CASSSASGSYEQYF.